These 29 T cell receptor beta chains share one sample of origin, sequenced in a study of blood T cell repertoires in COVID-19. The method was immunoSEQ multiplex PCR; TCRdb's version includes in-frame clones alone and lacks a portion of them. The sample consists of around 150,000 clones, just under 95% of them appearing once. Sequenced input: peripheral blood. Source of these receptors: a woman aged 45-65 years with acute or convalescent COVID-19.

V is TRBV9 and J is TRBJ1-1; D remains unclear. The ends were cut back, 4 bases at V and 7 bases at J, with 17 bases in the middle. Germline CDR1 SGDLS, CDR2 YYNGEE. The CDR3 totals 14 residues. Here the CDR3 DNA reads TGTGCCAGCAGCCCCCTAACCGCGCGAGTTGAAGCTTTCTTT. This encodes CASSPLTARVEAFF.

This chain's CDR3 is CASSLLAGGRNEQFF. The DNA of the CDR3 is TGTGCCAGCAGTTTATTAGCGGGAGGCCGCAATGAGCAGTTCTTC. This rearrangement joins TRBV28 to TRBJ2-1, with 10 bases that match TRBD2. The V gene end was trimmed by 1 base and the J gene end by 6 bases; junction bases not matched to a gene: 3. This CDR3 is built from 15 residues. CDR1 is MDHEN and CDR2 is SYDVKM in the germline V gene. The variable domain in full, with the rest retrieved from reference TRBV28 and TRBJ2-1, is DVKVTQSSRYLVKRTGEKVFLECVQDMDHENMFWYRQDPGLGLRLIYFSYDVKMKEKGDIPEGYSVSREKKERFSLILESASTNQTSMYLCASSLLAGGRNEQFFGPGTRLTVL.

The chain is built from TRBV5-1 and TRBJ1-1; D possibly corresponds to TRBD1 (5 bases). Germline V gene data show CDR1 as SGHRS and CDR2 as YFSETQ. The CDR3 runs 13 residues. Trimming removed 3 bases at V and 6 bases at J, with 12 bases between. CDR3: CASSSTPGAEAFF. CDR3 nucleotide sequence: TGCGCCAGCAGCTCGACGCCGGGGGCTGAAGCTTTCTTT.

J is TRBJ2-7 and V is TRBV7-9; D is undetermined. CDR3 size: 12 residues. Germline CDR1 SEHNR, CDR2 FQNEAQ (reference sequence). Trimming took 5 bases from V and 0 from J, leaving 5 bases between them. The CDR3 sequence is CASSPSSYEQYF. The CDR3 DNA reads as TGTGCCAGCAGCCCTAGCTCCTACGAGCAGTACTTC.

This rearrangement joins TRBV29-1 to TRBJ1-2, with 8 bases that match TRBD1. Germline CDR1 SQVTM, CDR2 ANQGSEA. The CDR3 runs to 12 residues. The J segment lost 10 bases and the V segment lost 4 bases, leaving 8 bases of the junction unmatched. Written as DNA, the CDR3 is TGCAGCGTTGCGGCAGGGGGCAGTGCCTACACCTTC. It yields the protein CSVAAGGSAYTF.

This chain joins TRBV4-1 and TRBJ2-5; 7 bases line up with TRBD1. The CDR3 is 15 residues long. CDR1 is MGHRA and CDR2 is YSYEKL in the germline V gene. V shed 2 bases and J 5 bases; nucleotides not matched to a gene: 8. In nucleotides, the CDR3 is TGCGCCAGCAGCCAACAACAGGGGCTAGGGGAGACCCAGTACTTC. Encoded protein: CASSQQQGLGETQYF.

This sequence joins TRBV4-1 and TRBJ2-7; TRBD2 agrees at 10 bases. Germline loops: CDR1 MGHRA, CDR2 YSYEKL. The CDR3 is made up of 14 amino acids. V was pared by 5 bases and J by 2 bases, with 3 bases of the junction left unmatched. CDR3 nucleotide sequence: TGCGCCAGCAGCAGGACTAGCGGAACCTACGAGCAGTACTTC. Protein product: CASSRTSGTYEQYF.

The rearrangement joins TRBV4-1 to TRBJ1-2; TRBD1 might be the D (6 bases). Between the trimmed V and J ends, which lost 0 bases and 8 bases, there was a span of 16 bases. This CDR3 is 15 amino acids long. Looked up from germline, CDR1 is MGHRA and CDR2 is YSYEKL. The CDR3 coding sequence is TGCGCCAGCAGCCAAGATCCGGCGGGGGCGCAGGGCTACACCTTC. It codes for CASSQDPAGAQGYTF.

The chain is built from TRBV28 and TRBJ1-5, with 9 nucleotides matching TRBD1. The CDR3 runs 16 residues. Germline CDR1 reads MDHEN; CDR2 reads SYDVKM. With V trimmed by 8 bases and J by 3 bases, 11 bases remained unmatched. The CDR3 loop reads CASGPGTGSPNQPQHF. The CDR3 region has the DNA TGTGCCAGCGGCCCCGGGACAGGGAGTCCCAATCAGCCCCAGCATTTT.

The chain combines TRBV18 with TRBJ2-1, with 7 bases fitting TRBD2. V lost 2 bases, J lost 0 bases, and 4 bases stayed unmatched. The CDR3 spans 16 residues. The germline CDR1 and CDR2 sequences are KGHSH and LQKENI. The chain's CDR3 is CASSPGGGPSYNEQFF. The CDR3 nucleotides are TGTGCCAGCTCACCAGGGGGAGGGCCCTCCTACAATGAGCAGTTCTTC. The complete variable domain, with remaining parts taken from reference TRBV18 and TRBJ2-1, reads NAGVMQNPRHLVRRRGQEARLRCSPMKGHSHVYWYRQLPEEGLKFMVYLQKENIIDESGMPKERFSAEFPKEGPSILRIQQVVRGDSAAYFCASSPGGGPSYNEQFFGPGTRLTVL.

The chain links TRBV29-1 to TRBJ1-2; D gene ambiguous. V lost 2 bases and J lost 6, with 7 bases in between. The CDR3 consists of 11 residues. Germline CDR1 is SQVTM and CDR2 is ANQGSEA. Here the CDR3 reads CSVELGDGYTF. CDR3 nucleotides: TGCAGCGTTGAACTGGGAGATGGCTACACCTTC.

V is TRBV24-1 and J is TRBJ2-7; TRBD2 is a possible D gene (5 bases). This CDR3 is 16 amino acids long. Germline-derived CDR1 and CDR2 are KGHDR and SFDVKD. The germline V and J ends were trimmed by 3 bases and 3 bases, with 17 bases remaining between them. The CDR3 region has the DNA TGTGCCACCAGTGATCCTTTTAGGACGGGGAACTACGAGCAGTACTTC. It specifies CATSDPFRTGNYEQYF.

The chain couples TRBV11-2 to TRBJ2-3, with D possibly TRBD2 on 5 matching bases. The germline V gene has CDR1 SGHAT and CDR2 FQNNGV. V was cut by 4 bases and J by 0 bases, with 14 bases left in between. The CDR3 loop spans 16 amino acids. CDR3 DNA sequence: TGTGCCAGCAGCTCGCTTAGTCGGGGTAGCACAGATACGCAGTATTTT. It yields the protein CASSSLSRGSTDTQYF.

This clone was picked up one time. The V and J genes are TRBV19 and TRBJ1-2; D may be TRBD1 (6 bases). Germline V CDR1 and CDR2: LNHDA, SQIVND (reference sequence). Trimming cost V 5 bases and J 2 bases, with 9 bases left between them. The CDR3 is made up of 13 amino acids. CDR3 sequence (DNA): TGTGCCAGTAGTCACAGGGAGAACTATGGCTACACCTTC. It encodes CASSHRENYGYTF.

This clone was observed a few times. The chain employs TRBV5-1 and TRBJ1-1, with D maybe TRBD1 (5 bases). V was pared by 0 bases and J by 2 bases, with 11 bases between. The germline V gene has CDR1 SGHRS and CDR2 YFSETQ. The CDR3 is 15 residues long. The CDR3 bases are TGCGCCAGCAGCTTGGGGGGACTTACCAACACTGAAGCTTTCTTT. This sequence encodes CASSLGGLTNTEAFF.

V and J are TRBV28 and TRBJ2-3; TRBD1 is a possible D gene (5 bases). The CDR3 is 14 residues long. Trimming took off 3 bases at V and 0 bases at J, with 7 bases between the two ends. Germline V CDR1 and CDR2: MDHEN, SYDVKM. This CDR3 is CASSLTVSTDTQYF. CDR3 sequence (DNA): TGTGCCAGCAGTTTGACAGTTAGCACAGATACGCAGTATTTT.

This chain links TRBV7-9 with TRBJ1-1; 8 bases are a match to TRBD1. This CDR3 has 15 residues. V lost 4 bases and J lost 1; bases outside the gene matches: 5. Germline assignment: CDR1 SEHNR and CDR2 FQNEAQ (reference sequence). The CDR3 loop reads CASSSEGTGNTEAFF. The CDR3 DNA follows: TGTGCCAGCAGCTCAGAGGGGACAGGGAACACTGAAGCTTTCTTT.

The chain couples TRBV3-1 (or the pseudogene TRBV3-2) to TRBJ2-3; weak D call: TRBD2 (5 bases). With 2 bases removed from V and 0 bases from J, the gap between germline ends came to 12 bases. CDR3 length: 16 amino acids. Germline V gene lookup returns CDR1 LGHDT and CDR2 YNNKEL (reference sequence). The CDR3 loop is CASSQIMGGSTDTQYF. The CDR3 nucleotides read TGTGCCAGCAGCCAAATTATGGGCGGGAGCACAGATACGCAGTATTTT.

The chain employs TRBV7-2 and TRBJ2-7, with TRBD1 identical over 8 bases. The CDR3 spans 16 residues. Trimming cost V 6 bases and J 0 bases; bases outside gene matches: 10. Germline assignment: CDR1 SGHTA and CDR2 FQGNSA. Here the CDR3 reads CASRFVWGTGSYEQYF. The CDR3, as DNA: TGTGCCAGCAGATTTGTGTGGGGGACAGGCTCCTACGAGCAGTACTTC.

The J gene is TRBJ2-7, the V gene TRBV5-1; no clear D. CDR3 size: 15 residues. Germline CDR1 SGHRS, CDR2 YFSETQ. The ends were cut back, 0 bases at V and 3 bases at J, with 13 bases in the middle. The DNA of the CDR3 is TGCGCCAGCAGCTTGGGACAAGCCCGAGTCTACGAGCAGTACTTC. This codes for CASSLGQARVYEQYF.

The chain joins TRBV7-8 to TRBJ2-1, with a weak D call TRBD2 (6 bases). V gave up 2 bases and J gave up 4 bases, with 12 bases separating them. This CDR3 region has 15 residues. Germline-derived CDR1 and CDR2 are SGHVS and FQNEAQ. The CDR3, as DNA: TGTGCCAGCAGCTTAAGCCTAGCGCTGTACAATGAGCAGTTCTTC. As protein: CASSLSLALYNEQFF. Full variable domain (remainder filled in from reference TRBV7-8 and TRBJ2-1): GAGVSQSPRYKVAKRGQDVALRCDPISGHVSLFWYQQALGQGPEFLTYFQNEAQLDKSGLPSDRFFAERPEGSVSTLKIQRTQQEDSAVYLCASSLSLALYNEQFFGPGTRLTVL.

The chain has TRBV19 and TRBJ2-1; D is possibly TRBD2 (5 bases). The CDR3 loop spans 12 amino acids. V was trimmed by 8 bases and J by 8 bases, leaving 13 bases between them. Germline V gene data show CDR1 as LNHDA and CDR2 as SQIVND (reference sequence). Here the CDR3 DNA reads TGTGCCAGTGGAGGAGGAGTAGATGAGCAGTTCTTC. It yields the protein CASGGGVDEQFF. The full variable domain, in which reference TRBV19 and TRBJ2-1 provide the parts outside the CDR3, is DGGITQSPKYLFRKEGQNVTLSCEQNLNHDAMYWYRQDPGQGLRLIYYSQIVNDFQKGDIAEGYSVSREKKESFPLTVTSAQKNPTAFYLCASGGGVDEQFFGPGTRLTVL.

The chain uses TRBV27 and TRBJ2-3, with D possibly matching TRBD2 (6 bases). The CDR3 covers 14 residues. Germline CDR1 MNHEY, CDR2 SMNVEV (reference sequence). V shed 8 bases and J shed 2 bases, with 14 bases lying between them. The CDR3: CASGLRGSTDTQYF. Here the CDR3 DNA reads TGTGCCAGCGGATTGCGGGGCTCCACAGATACGCAGTATTTT.

Concerning this clone itself: Other DNA sequences of this sample code for an identical CDR3. V and J are TRBV5-4 and TRBJ1-2, with a weak D call TRBD1 (5 bases). V lost 0 bases to trimming and J lost 6 bases, with 9 bases between them. There are 13 residues in the CDR3. Per the germline V gene, CDR1 is SGHNT and CDR2 is YYREEE (reference sequence). CDR3 protein: CASSLAGGDGYTF. DNA of the CDR3: TGTGCCAGCAGCTTGGCCGGGGGGGATGGCTACACCTTC.

The rearrangement uses TRBV9 and TRBJ2-5, with 8 bases that match TRBD2. The CDR3 is 16 amino acids. V gave up 0 bases and J gave up 5 bases; unmatched junction bases: 9. In germline, CDR1 is SGDLS, CDR2 YYNGEE. This CDR3 reads CASSVGLAGYGETQYF. CDR3 nucleotides: TGTGCCAGCAGCGTAGGGTTAGCGGGGTACGGGGAGACCCAGTACTTC.

This chain's CDR3 is CASSYSRTGGVFYEQYF. The CDR3 DNA follows: TGTGCCAGCAGCTACTCCCGGACAGGGGGCGTTTTCTACGAGCAGTACTTC. The rearrangement links TRBV7-9 to TRBJ2-7; the match to TRBD1 covers 11 bases. The CDR3 runs 17 residues. The V gene end was trimmed by 4 bases and the J gene end by 3 bases; junction bases not matched to a gene: 11. From germline, CDR1 is SEHNR and CDR2 FQNEAQ (reference sequence).

This clone was recorded once. This chain joins TRBV7-9 and TRBJ1-6, with TRBD1 identical over 7 bases. There are 12 residues in the CDR3. J was trimmed by 5 bases and V by 8 bases; bases with no gene match: 0. In germline, CDR1 is SEHNR, CDR2 FQNEAQ (reference sequence). CDR3 nucleotides: TGTGCCAGCGGACAGGATAATTCACCCCTCCACTTT. Translating gives CASGQDNSPLHF.

This clone was recorded once. The CDR3 region has the DNA TGTGCCAGCATCGCCGAGGGAGCCTCACGTAGCACTGAAGCTTTCTTT. The encoded protein is CASIAEGASRSTEAFF. This chain connects TRBV2 to TRBJ1-1, with unresolved D. V was trimmed by 7 bases and J by 4 bases, leaving 22 bases between them. The CDR3 loop spans 16 amino acids. Per germline, CDR1 SNHLY and CDR2 FYNNEI. The whole variable domain, filled in from reference TRBV2 and TRBJ1-1, reads EPEVTQTPSHQVTQMGQEVILRCVPISNHLYFYWYRQILGQKVEFLVSFYNNEISEKSEIFDDQFSVERPDGSNFTLKIRSTKLEDSAMYFCASIAEGASRSTEAFFGQGTRLTVV.

The chain carries TRBV25-1 and TRBJ1-2, with D tentatively TRBD1 (6 bases). Germline CDR1 MGHDK, CDR2 SYGVNS. V was clipped by 5 bases and J by 4 bases, with 20 bases between them. This CDR3 region has 16 residues. CDR3 DNA: TGTGCCAGCAGTTCACCCGTGGGGGGGGCCCCCTATGGCTACACCTTC. This codes for CASSSPVGGAPYGYTF.